The clone carrying this T cell receptor (beta chain) was found many times. As yet, its antigen is unknown. This sample was taken from a study of T cells in Graves' hyperthyroidism and ophthalmopathy. Findings and limits, study-wide: Ophthalmopathy was separated from stable hyperthyroidism by a 13 V-J model. Blood also contained most expanded thyroid clonotypes above 0.001.

CDR3 size: 15 residues. The V gene's germline CDR1 is SGHTA and CDR2 FQGNSA. J gave up 5 bases and V 6 bases, and 10 bases lay outside the gene matches. Disease duration was under 3 months in the ophthalmopathy patients, who also had a Clinical Activity Score of at least 3 and a NOSPECS grade of at least 4. PBMCs were obtained from over 8.5 ml fresh peripheral blood. Researchers took RNA transcripts and amplified the TCR beta CDR3 regions from them. A set of HTBI primers served as the primers for a first-round RT-PCR of the TCR CDR3. MiXCR, applied by TCRdb to the multiplex PCR reads, yields one record per CDR3 protein. The table records 700,000 or so distinct CDR3 sequences, about 14% of them present only once.

The chain uses TRBV7-2 and TRBJ2-5; TRBD2 matches at 9 bases. The sequenced sample was blood. The receptor was derived from a woman aged 50 to 60 with Graves' ophthalmopathy. The CDR3 region is CASRQTAGGAETQYF. The CDR3 DNA reads as TGTGCCAGCAGACAAACAGCGGGAGGTGCTGAGACCCAGTACTTC.